What follows are 20 T cell receptor beta chains derived from one specimen sequenced in a study of technical replicates of blood from a handful of donors. TCRdb's copy holds only in-frame clones and misses some; the assay was immunoSEQ multiplex PCR. The sample has about 75,000 clones; around 97% are singletons. Specimen: T cells isolated from PBMCs. The source of these receptors is a human donor in good health.

The chain links TRBV7-2 to TRBJ1-2; 7 bases line up with TRBD1. The CDR3 length is 14 residues. V trimming: 5 bases; J trimming: 4 bases; junction bases outside the gene matches: 7. Germline lookup yields CDR1 SGHTA and CDR2 FQGNSA. The CDR3 DNA reads TGTGCCAGCAGCCCGCCCGGGACAGCCTATGGCTACACCTTC. Its translation: CASSPPGTAYGYTF.

The V gene is TRBV12-5, the J gene TRBJ2-7; possibly TRBD2 for D (5 bases). This CDR3 is built from 13 residues. The V end was cut by 2 bases, the J end by 5 bases, with 10 bases between. Germline CDR1 LGHNT, CDR2 FRNRAP. CDR3 in DNA: TGTGCTAGTGGTTTGACCCCTAGCCACGAGCAGTACTTC. The encoded protein is CASGLTPSHEQYF.

The gene calls are TRBV5-1 and TRBJ2-5; no definite D call. V was clipped by 4 bases and J by 3 bases, with 13 bases between them. The germline V gene encodes CDR1 SGHRS and CDR2 YFSETQ. The length of the CDR3 is 14 residues. The DNA for the CDR3 is TGCGCCAGCAGCCCGCAAGTGGCCAAAGAGACCCAGTACTTC. As protein: CASSPQVAKETQYF.

This clone was seen just once. The genes are TRBV13 and TRBJ1-1; D is uncertain. The CDR3 runs to 13 residues. The V gene's germline CDR1 is PRHDT and CDR2 FYEKMQ (reference sequence). V gave up 4 bases and J gave up 1 base, with 7 bases separating them. In nucleotides, the CDR3 is TGTGCCAGCAGCTACGACACGAACACTGAAGCTTTCTTT. This translates into CASSYDTNTEAFF.

V usage is TRBV11-2 and J usage is TRBJ2-1, with 7 bases aligning to TRBD2. The CDR3 loop spans 13 amino acids. Germline trimming cut 5 bases from V and 9 bases from J; bases unmatched to any gene: 7. Germline lookup yields CDR1 SGHAT and CDR2 FQNNGV. DNA of the CDR3: TGTGCCAGCAGCCCGGACCCGGGGGGTGAGCAGTTCTTC. Protein sequence: CASSPDPGGEQFF.

This clone was detected once. The rearrangement joins TRBV11-3 to TRBJ2-3; D possibly corresponds to TRBD2 (6 bases). This CDR3 contains 16 residues. Between the trimmed V and J ends, which lost 1 base and 4 bases, there was a span of 15 bases. From germline, CDR1 is SGHNT and CDR2 YENEEA. The CDR3 bases are TGTGCCAGCAGCTTAGGGGACGGGGGTGTTTCAGATACGCAGTATTTT. It translates to CASSLGDGGVSDTQYF.

The chain uses TRBV7-9 and TRBJ2-1; D remains ambiguous. V dropped 4 bases and J dropped 0 bases, with 4 bases sitting between them. Germline V gene lookup returns CDR1 SEHNR and CDR2 FQNEAQ (reference sequence). The CDR3 is 13 amino acids. CDR3 nucleotides: TGTGCCAGCAGCTCCTACTCCTACAATGAGCAGTTCTTC. This encodes CASSSYSYNEQFF.

The chain links TRBV2 to TRBJ2-1; TRBD2 is a possible D gene (6 bases). The germline V gene encodes CDR1 SNHLY and CDR2 FYNNEI. V lost 2 bases, J lost 0 bases, and 14 bases lay in between. The CDR3 runs to 17 residues. CDR3 protein: CASSENEYGSSYNEQFF. The CDR3 DNA reads as TGTGCCAGCAGTGAAAATGAGTACGGGAGCTCCTACAATGAGCAGTTCTTC. The full variable domain, with the rest looked up from reference TRBV2 and TRBJ2-1, is EPEVTQTPSHQVTQMGQEVILRCVPISNHLYFYWYRQILGQKVEFLVSFYNNEISEKSEIFDDQFSVERPDGSNFTLKIRSTKLEDSAMYFCASSENEYGSSYNEQFFGPGTRLTVL.

This chain links TRBV13 with TRBJ1-2; 9 bases are a match to TRBD1. With V trimmed by 5 bases and J by 6 bases, 10 bases remained unmatched. CDR1 is PRHDT, CDR2 FYEKMQ, per germline (reference sequence). This CDR3 is 15 amino acids long. The DNA of the CDR3 is TGTGCCAGCAGCACCTCCCCTCGACAGGGGGATGGCTACACCTTC. Translated: CASSTSPRQGDGYTF.

The chain couples TRBV10-3 to TRBJ2-1, with 10 nucleotides matching TRBD2. Germline V CDR1 and CDR2: ENHRY, SYGVKD. Trimming cost V 8 bases and J 4 bases; bases outside gene matches: 8. This CDR3 is built from 15 residues. The CDR3 bases are TGTGCCATCCCCGCAGCGGGGGGGGTTTACAATGAGCAGTTCTTC. Protein: CAIPAAGGVYNEQFF.

V is TRBV2 and J is TRBJ1-5; 7 nucleotides line up with TRBD1. V was pared by 7 bases and J by 2 bases, with 8 bases of the junction left unmatched. There are 15 residues in the CDR3. Germline CDR1 is SNHLY and CDR2 is FYNNEI. The CDR3 sequence is CASTKEGAGNQPQHF. CDR3 bases: TGTGCCAGCACCAAGGAGGGGGCGGGCAATCAGCCCCAGCATTTT. Supplemented by reference TRBV2 and TRBJ1-5, the full variable domain reads EPEVTQTPSHQVTQMGQEVILRCVPISNHLYFYWYRQILGQKVEFLVSFYNNEISEKSEIFDDQFSVERPDGSNFTLKIRSTKLEDSAMYFCASTKEGAGNQPQHFGDGTRLSIL.

This clone was detected once. The genes are TRBV2 and TRBJ1-5; 7 bases agree with TRBD1. In germline, CDR1 is SNHLY, CDR2 FYNNEI. The ends lost 0 bases at V and 7 bases at J; junction bases unmatched: 3. CDR3 length: 14 residues. CDR3 in DNA: TGTGCCAGCAGTGAAGCAGGGGGCTGGCAGCCCCAGCATTTT. This codes for CASSEAGGWQPQHF. The full variable domain, in which reference TRBV2 and TRBJ1-5 provide the parts outside the CDR3, is EPEVTQTPSHQVTQMGQEVILRCVPISNHLYFYWYRQILGQKVEFLVSFYNNEISEKSEIFDDQFSVERPDGSNFTLKIRSTKLEDSAMYFCASSEAGGWQPQHFGDGTRLSIL.

The genes are TRBV6-4 and TRBJ2-1; 13 nucleotides line up with TRBD2. V lost 4 bases to trimming and J lost 12 bases; unmatched junction nucleotides: 15. The CDR3 is made up of 17 amino acids. Looked up from germline, CDR1 is MRHNA and CDR2 is SNTAGT. CDR3 bases: TGTGCCAGCAGTGTCTTCAGACTAGCGGGAGGACCACAGGGGCAGTTCTTC. Translation gives CASSVFRLAGGPQGQFF.

The V and J genes are TRBV10-1 and TRBJ2-6; 12 bases are a match to TRBD1. The CDR3 runs 22 residues. In germline, CDR1 is WNHNN, CDR2 SYGVQD (reference sequence). V was clipped by 1 base and J by 1 base; unmatched bases: 14. This CDR3 reads CASSEFQSGTGGVGSGANVLTF. CDR3 DNA: TGCGCCAGCAGTGAGTTTCAATCTGGGACAGGGGGCGTTGGTTCTGGGGCCAACGTCCTGACTTTC.

This clone was detected a few times. The chain links TRBV30 to TRBJ2-2, with 9 bases that match TRBD1. V lost 1 base, J lost 3 bases, and 6 bases stayed unmatched. The CDR3 sequence is 16 residues long. Germline CDR1 is GTSNPN and CDR2 is SVGIG (reference sequence). This CDR3 reads CAWSAGTGLYTGELFF. CDR3 sequence (DNA): TGTGCCTGGAGTGCGGGGACAGGGCTTTACACCGGGGAGCTGTTTTTT.

The gene calls are TRBV30 and TRBJ1-6; D is uncertain. V lost 0 bases and J lost 8, with 23 bases in between. CDR3 size: 18 residues. Germline assignment: CDR1 GTSNPN and CDR2 SVGIG (reference sequence). Here the CDR3 DNA reads TGTGCCTGGAGTGTATCCCGGACTCTGGGAAATTGGGATTCACCCCTCCACTTT. Translated, it gives CAWSVSRTLGNWDSPLHF.

This sequence joins TRBV5-1 and TRBJ1-2; TRBD1 aligns across 10 bases. Unmatched junction bases numbered 8, after V lost 4 bases and J lost 8 bases. Looked up from germline, CDR1 is SGHRS and CDR2 is YFSETQ. This CDR3 is 14 amino acids long. The CDR3 DNA follows: TGCGCCAGCAGCCATCGACAGGGGGCAGAGGGCTACACCTTC. Translating gives CASSHRQGAEGYTF.

V gene TRBV4-1 combines with J gene TRBJ2-2, with unresolved D. The V end lost 1 base, the J end lost 1 base, and 10 bases lay between the germline ends. From germline, CDR1 is MGHRA and CDR2 YSYEKL. The CDR3 is 16 residues long. The CDR3 bases are TGCGCCAGCAGCCAAGTAATAACGGGGAACACCGGGGAGCTGTTTTTT. It codes for CASSQVITGNTGELFF.

The V call is TRBV11-2, the J call TRBJ2-5; D ambiguous. Looked up from germline, CDR1 is SGHAT and CDR2 is FQNNGV. The length of the CDR3 is 13 residues. V gave up 0 bases and J gave up 7 bases, with 9 bases separating them. For the CDR3, the DNA is TGTGCCAGCAGCTTAGACCCTAGTGGGACCCAGTACTTC. Its protein product is CASSLDPSGTQYF.

This clone was observed once. V usage is TRBV7-9 and J usage is TRBJ2-3; the match to TRBD1 covers 7 bases. There are 14 residues in the CDR3. Germline values: CDR1 SEHNR, CDR2 FQNEAQ (reference sequence). V was pared by 4 bases and J by 5 bases, with 6 bases of the junction left unmatched. The CDR3 is CASSWDSGLDTQYF. CDR3 in DNA: TGTGCCAGCAGCTGGGACAGTGGTTTAGATACGCAGTATTTT.